This is a list of T cell receptor beta chains from one sample in a study of blood T cell repertoires in COVID-19. The table came from immunoSEQ multiplex PCR; TCRdb's copy has only in-frame clones and leaves some out. Among approximately 130,000 clones listed, around 85% were seen once. Sequenced material: peripheral blood. The receptor source for this set is a woman aged 45-65 years who had recovered from COVID-19. CDR3s include the opening cysteine and the closing phenylalanine or tryptophan. Each record gives: D gene, V gene, clone size, J gene, CDR3 protein, CDR3 DNA. A D gene is named only where the DNA matches it firmly. Where a row states a size, it is once, few, many or the class of an expanded clone; other rows omit it.

D gene: .; V gene: TRBV3-1/TRBV3-2; clone size: .; J gene: TRBJ1-2; CDR3 protein: CASSRFSGVGDYGYTF; CDR3 DNA: TGTGCCAGCAGCCGATTTAGCGGGGTGGGTGACTATGGCTACACCTTC
D gene: .; V gene: TRBV7-3; clone size: .; J gene: TRBJ2-1; CDR3 protein: CASSLVSQGEQFF; CDR3 DNA: TGTGCCAGCAGCTTAGTTTCCCAGGGTGAGCAGTTCTTC
D gene: .; V gene: TRBV5-1; clone size: once; J gene: TRBJ2-3; CDR3 protein: CASSTGGTDTQYF; CDR3 DNA: TGCGCCAGCAGCACTGGCGGAACAGATACGCAGTATTTT
D gene: .; V gene: TRBV28; clone size: .; J gene: TRBJ2-7; CDR3 protein: CASSFLGYEQYF; CDR3 DNA: TGTGCCAGCAGTTTCCTCGGGTACGAGCAGTACTTC
D gene: .; V gene: TRBV7-2; clone size: .; J gene: TRBJ2-7; CDR3 protein: CASSSSLPYEQYF; CDR3 DNA: TGTGCCAGCAGCTCGTCTCTTCCCTACGAGCAGTACTTC
D gene: TRBD1; V gene: TRBV12-3/TRBV12-4; clone size: .; J gene: TRBJ2-7; CDR3 protein: CASRTGGYEQYF; CDR3 DNA: TGTGCCAGCAGGACAGGGGGCTACGAGCAGTACTTC
D gene: .; V gene: TRBV2; clone size: .; J gene: TRBJ1-3; CDR3 protein: CASSEMQGLRGNTIYF; CDR3 DNA: TGTGCCAGCAGTGAAATGCAGGGGCTGAGAGGAAACACCATATATTTT
D gene: TRBD2; V gene: TRBV11-3; clone size: once; J gene: TRBJ2-7; CDR3 protein: CASSLWSGSSYEQYF; CDR3 DNA: TGTGCCAGCAGCTTATGGAGCGGGAGCTCCTACGAGCAGTACTTC
D gene: .; V gene: TRBV5-4; clone size: .; J gene: TRBJ1-3; CDR3 protein: CASSPGGNTIYF; CDR3 DNA: TGTGCCAGCAGCCCGGGAGGAAACACCATATATTTT
D gene: .; V gene: TRBV6-5; clone size: .; J gene: TRBJ1-2; CDR3 protein: CASSYDRRGGYTF; CDR3 DNA: TGTGCCAGCAGTTACGACAGAAGGGGTGGCTACACCTTC
D gene: .; V gene: TRBV7-3; clone size: .; J gene: TRBJ2-1; CDR3 protein: CASSLEWREYNEQFF; CDR3 DNA: TGTGCCAGCAGCTTAGAATGGCGGGAATACAATGAGCAGTTCTTC
D gene: TRBD2; V gene: TRBV10-3; clone size: .; J gene: TRBJ2-3; CDR3 protein: CAITLAAHTDTQYF; CDR3 DNA: TGTGCCATAACTCTAGCGGCGCACACAGATACGCAGTATTTT
D gene: TRBD2; V gene: TRBV24-1; clone size: once; J gene: TRBJ2-1; CDR3 protein: CATRNSGTSNEQFF; CDR3 DNA: TGTGCCACCAGAAACTCCGGGACTAGCAATGAGCAGTTCTTC
D gene: .; V gene: TRBV18; clone size: .; J gene: TRBJ2-1; CDR3 protein: CASSPEGVATPNEQFF; CDR3 DNA: TGTGCCAGCTCACCAGAGGGAGTAGCAACCCCCAATGAGCAGTTCTTC
D gene: TRBD2; V gene: TRBV11-2; clone size: once; J gene: TRBJ2-3; CDR3 protein: CASSEERGPSTDTQYF; CDR3 DNA: TGTGCCAGCAGCGAGGAGCGGGGACCTAGCACAGATACGCAGTATTTT
D gene: .; V gene: TRBV6-1; clone size: .; J gene: TRBJ2-3; CDR3 protein: CASSVAVSSGDTQYF; CDR3 DNA: TGTGCCAGCAGTGTAGCGGTTTCATCGGGGGATACGCAGTATTTT
D gene: .; V gene: TRBV6-5; clone size: .; J gene: TRBJ2-5; CDR3 protein: CASRTGETQYF; CDR3 DNA: TGTGCCAGCAGGACGGGGGAGACCCAGTACTTC
D gene: .; V gene: TRBV4-1; clone size: few; J gene: TRBJ2-7; CDR3 protein: CASSQVGTLVDEQYF; CDR3 DNA: TGCGCCAGCAGCCAAGTAGGGACACTTGTTGACGAGCAGTACTTC
D gene: .; V gene: TRBV4-2; clone size: .; J gene: TRBJ1-5; CDR3 protein: CASSQDPQGGQPQHF; CDR3 DNA: TGTGCCAGCAGCCAAGATCCGCAGGGCGGTCAGCCCCAGCATTTT
D gene: TRBD1; V gene: TRBV5-1; clone size: once; J gene: TRBJ1-2; CDR3 protein: CASSLEPGGGGYTF; CDR3 DNA: TGCGCCAGCAGCTTGGAGCCAGGGGGCGGGGGCTACACCTTC
D gene: TRBD2; V gene: TRBV7-9; clone size: .; J gene: TRBJ2-5; CDR3 protein: CASSLYGTSGGETQYF; CDR3 DNA: TGTGCCAGCAGCTTATACGGGACTAGCGGGGGAGAGACCCAGTACTTC
D gene: TRBD1; V gene: TRBV24-1; clone size: .; J gene: TRBJ2-1; CDR3 protein: CATSDWQGAGGIEQFF; CDR3 DNA: TGTGCCACCAGTGATTGGCAGGGGGCCGGAGGAATCGAGCAGTTCTTC
D gene: .; V gene: TRBV11-3; clone size: .; J gene: TRBJ1-6; CDR3 protein: CASTQAGALRNSPLHF; CDR3 DNA: TGTGCCAGCACCCAAGCGGGGGCCCTGCGGAATTCACCCCTCCACTTT
D gene: TRBD2; V gene: TRBV24-1; clone size: .; J gene: TRBJ2-5; CDR3 protein: CATSDSSGEGETQYF; CDR3 DNA: TGTGCCACCAGTGATTCCAGTGGGGAGGGGGAGACCCAGTACTTC
D gene: .; V gene: TRBV11-2; clone size: few; J gene: TRBJ1-1; CDR3 protein: CASSSVQGKGTEAFF; CDR3 DNA: TGTGCCAGCAGCTCTGTACAGGGAAAGGGAACTGAAGCTTTCTTT
D gene: .; V gene: TRBV3-1/TRBV3-2; clone size: .; J gene: TRBJ1-1; CDR3 protein: CASSQGWAREAFF; CDR3 DNA: TGTGCCAGCAGCCAAGGATGGGCCAGAGAAGCTTTCTTT
D gene: TRBD1; V gene: TRBV2; clone size: .; J gene: TRBJ1-2; CDR3 protein: CASAPGQGHGYTF; CDR3 DNA: TGTGCCAGCGCTCCGGGACAGGGCCACGGCTACACCTTC
D gene: TRBD2; V gene: TRBV4-1; clone size: .; J gene: TRBJ2-7; CDR3 protein: CASSRAGGEQYF; CDR3 DNA: TGCGCCAGCAGCCGCGCGGGGGGCGAGCAGTACTTC
D gene: TRBD1; V gene: TRBV4-3; clone size: .; J gene: TRBJ1-2; CDR3 protein: CASSQHFRDSPYGYTF; CDR3 DNA: TGCGCCAGCAGCCAGCACTTCCGGGACAGTCCCTATGGCTACACCTTC
D gene: .; V gene: TRBV2; clone size: .; J gene: TRBJ1-6; CDR3 protein: CASTPDRRSPLHF; CDR3 DNA: TGTGCCAGCACCCCGGACAGACGGTCACCCCTCCACTTT
D gene: TRBD1; V gene: TRBV5-1; clone size: .; J gene: TRBJ1-6; CDR3 protein: CASSPEGASRPPLHF; CDR3 DNA: TGCGCCAGCAGTCCTGAGGGGGCGAGTCGGCCACCCCTCCACTTT
D gene: .; V gene: TRBV11-2; clone size: .; J gene: TRBJ1-1; CDR3 protein: CASSFQGSEGTEAFF; CDR3 DNA: TGTGCCAGCAGCTTTCAAGGGAGTGAAGGAACTGAAGCTTTCTTT